The T cell receptor beta chain under discussion was sequenced for a study of cytomegalovirus exposure and HLA in healthy donors. The CDR3 spans 14 residues. Germline trimming cut 5 bases from V and 0 bases from J; bases unmatched to any gene: 2. Looked up from germline, CDR1 is SGHTA and CDR2 is FQGTGA. Comments on this clone: The sample carries other DNA sequences with the same CDR3.

A multiplex PCR was run with 60 Vbeta primers and 13 Jbeta primers. Sequencing used immunoSEQ multiplex PCR; TCRdb keeps in-frame clones, though not all of them. Of roughly 130,000 clones in the sample, 70% to 90% were seen once. This receptor was taken from a boy between 10 and 17 years old in good health and CMV-seronegative. The chain links TRBV7-3 to TRBJ2-3; 7 bases are a match to TRBD1. Source material: PBMCs. Written as DNA, the CDR3 is TGTGCCAGCAGCCCGACAGGGAGCACAGATACGCAGTATTTT. Translation: CASSPTGSTDTQYF.